This T cell receptor (beta chain) was profiled in a study of blood T cell repertoires in COVID-19. Study information: From T cells, B-cell-depleted T cells, or PBMCs came the material, which was cDNA or gDNA.

Germline lookup yields CDR1 MGHRA and CDR2 YSYEKL. The J segment lost 6 bases and the V segment lost 2 bases, leaving 6 bases of the junction unmatched. The CDR3 contains 17 residues. This clone was seen only once. Authors' data handling: Reference gene primer amplification gave estimated nucleated cell counts. The data were produced by immunoSEQ multiplex PCR, yet TCRdb's version contains in-frame clones alone and is incomplete. V, J and clone size are taken as reported in that table, and D and trimming were inferred from the DNA itself. The table has about 210,000 clones, 88% seen once. The sample consisted of peripheral blood. This clonotype originated in a man aged 35-49 years with acute or convalescent COVID-19. The chain combines TRBV4-1 with TRBJ2-3, with 15 positions matching TRBD2. The CDR3 nucleotides read TGCGCCAGCAGCCAACGGACTAGCGGGGGGGCAATTGATACGCAGTATTTT. This encodes CASSQRTSGGAIDTQYF.